The clone carrying this TCR beta chain came up once. The antigen is not known. The authors reverse transcribed roughly 0.5 to 1 ug RNA with random hexamers. In TCRdb, the immunoSEQ multiplex PCR reads were re-called with MiXCR into one record per CDR3 protein. The sample contains roughly 80,000 distinct CDR3 sequences, around 94% of which appear only once. This specimen comes from a study of CD8 T cells in Susac syndrome. General study findings and limits: The authors acknowledged that the study's TCR sequencing and HLA analysis involved relatively few individuals.

The sequence was collected from a human donor in good health. The sequencing input was CD8+ T cells from PBMCs.

The CDR3 region is CASSSTSGGYHGEQFF. The CDR3 nucleotides read TGTGCCAGCAGTTCGACTAGCGGGGGGTACCACGGTGAGCAGTTCTTC. The V gene is TRBV11-3, the J gene TRBJ2-1; 13 bases are a match to TRBD2. Germline loops: CDR1 SGHNT, CDR2 YENEEA. V lost 6 bases and J lost 9; bases outside the gene matches: 11. The CDR3 has 16 residues.